Here is one T cell receptor (beta chain) with its context. Its antigen is not known. The donors were members of the approximately 130-subject validation cohort (separate from the roughly 670-subject first cohort). The entry originates in a study of cytomegalovirus exposure and HLA in healthy donors. Overall study results and limits: Fewer than 200 TCR beta chains were listed as cytomegalovirus-associated. The study found most TCR sequences rare, yet found some public TCRs in many donors. Subsequent analysis found a tendency for first-cohort TCR clusters to co-occur within the 120 or so validation repertoires.

From germline, CDR1 is MNHEY and CDR2 SMNVEV (reference sequence). This CDR3 is built from 15 residues. Trimming removed 3 bases at V and 2 bases at J, with 13 bases between. Assay used: immunoSEQ multiplex PCR; TCRdb lists only in-frame clones, some missing. This sample has 50,000 or so clones, with approximately 89% found just once. This chain links TRBV27 with TRBJ1-1; D may be TRBD1 (5 bases). The source of this sequence is a woman under 30 in good health and CMV-seropositive. The sequenced sample was PBMCs. CDR3 in amino acids: CASSLGGAENTEAFF. For the CDR3, the DNA is TGTGCCAGCAGTTTGGGAGGGGCGGAAAACACTGAAGCTTTCTTT.